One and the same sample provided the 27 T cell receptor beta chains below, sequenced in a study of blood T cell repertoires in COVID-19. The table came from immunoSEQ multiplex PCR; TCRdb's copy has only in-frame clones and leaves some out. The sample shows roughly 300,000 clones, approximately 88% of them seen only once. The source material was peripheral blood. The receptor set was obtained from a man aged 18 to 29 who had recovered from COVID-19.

The CDR3 bases are TGTGCCAGCAGTTACCTCACAGGGGCTGGGGCCAACGTCCTGACTTTC. Protein: CASSYLTGAGANVLTF. The chain joins TRBV6-5 to TRBJ2-6; 7 bases match TRBD1. Germline V CDR1 and CDR2: MNHEY, SVGAGI. V was pared by 2 bases and J by 2 bases, with 3 bases of the junction left unmatched. The CDR3 is 16 residues long.

The CDR3 is CASSKSGLGETQYF. CDR3 DNA sequence: TGCGCCAGCAGCAAGTCAGGGCTAGGGGAGACCCAGTACTTC. The V gene is TRBV5-1, the J gene TRBJ2-5; possibly TRBD1 for D (5 bases). CDR3 length: 14 residues. CDR1 is SGHRS, CDR2 YFSETQ, per germline. Trimming cost V 4 bases and J 5 bases, with 15 bases left between them.

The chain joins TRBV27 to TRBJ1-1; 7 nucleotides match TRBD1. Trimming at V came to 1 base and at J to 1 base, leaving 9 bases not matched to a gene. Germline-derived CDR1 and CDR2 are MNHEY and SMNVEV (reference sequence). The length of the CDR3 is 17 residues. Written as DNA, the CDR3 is TGTGCCAGCAGTTTATTCAGGGACAGCTACTCGAACACTGAAGCTTTCTTT. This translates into CASSLFRDSYSNTEAFF.

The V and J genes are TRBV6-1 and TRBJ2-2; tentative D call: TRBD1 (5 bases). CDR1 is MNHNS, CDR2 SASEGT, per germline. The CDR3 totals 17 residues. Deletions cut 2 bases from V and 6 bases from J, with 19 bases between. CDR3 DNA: TGTGCCAGCAGTGAACAGGGTTGGGGATTTGGGGCCGGGGAGCTGTTTTTT. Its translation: CASSEQGWGFGAGELFF.

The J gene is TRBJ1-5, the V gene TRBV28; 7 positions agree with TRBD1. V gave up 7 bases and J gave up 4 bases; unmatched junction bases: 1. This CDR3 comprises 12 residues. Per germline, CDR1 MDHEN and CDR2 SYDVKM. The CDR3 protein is CASIQGNQPQHF. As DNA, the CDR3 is TGTGCCAGCATACAGGGGAATCAGCCCCAGCATTTT.

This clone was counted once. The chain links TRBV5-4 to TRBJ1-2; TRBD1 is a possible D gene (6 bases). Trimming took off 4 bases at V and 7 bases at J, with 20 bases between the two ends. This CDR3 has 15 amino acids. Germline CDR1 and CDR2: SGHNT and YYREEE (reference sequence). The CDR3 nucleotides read TGTGCCAGCAGCGGACCACAGGGAGACTATGTTGGCTACACCTTC. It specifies CASSGPQGDYVGYTF. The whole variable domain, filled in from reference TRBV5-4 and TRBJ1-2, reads ETGVTQSPTHLIKTRGQQVTLRCSSQSGHNTVSWYQQALGQGPQFIFQYYREEENGRGNFPPRFSGLQFPNYSSELNVNALELDDSALYLCASSGPQGDYVGYTFGSGTRLTVV.

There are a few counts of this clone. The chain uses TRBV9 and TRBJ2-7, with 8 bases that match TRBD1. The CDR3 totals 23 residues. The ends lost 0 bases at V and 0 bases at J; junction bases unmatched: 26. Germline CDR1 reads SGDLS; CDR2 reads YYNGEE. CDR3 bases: TGTGCCAGCAGCGTAGATGTCGGGCAACCGGGACAGGTAATTCCCCTTTCCTCCTACGAGCAGTACTTC. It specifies CASSVDVGQPGQVIPLSSYEQYF.

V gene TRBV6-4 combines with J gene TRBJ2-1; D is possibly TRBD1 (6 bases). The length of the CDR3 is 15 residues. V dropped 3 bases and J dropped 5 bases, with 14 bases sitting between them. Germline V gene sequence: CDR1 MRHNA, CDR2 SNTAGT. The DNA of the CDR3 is TGTGCCAGCAGTGATCTAACAGGGACCAACAATGAGCAGTTCTTC. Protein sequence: CASSDLTGTNNEQFF.

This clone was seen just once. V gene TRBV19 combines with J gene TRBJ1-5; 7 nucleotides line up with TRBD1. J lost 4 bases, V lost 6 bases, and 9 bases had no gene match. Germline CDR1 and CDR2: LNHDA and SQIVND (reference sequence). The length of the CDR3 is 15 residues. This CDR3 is CASRTPGGRNQPQHF. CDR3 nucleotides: TGTGCCAGTAGGACCCCAGGGGGTCGTAATCAGCCCCAGCATTTT.

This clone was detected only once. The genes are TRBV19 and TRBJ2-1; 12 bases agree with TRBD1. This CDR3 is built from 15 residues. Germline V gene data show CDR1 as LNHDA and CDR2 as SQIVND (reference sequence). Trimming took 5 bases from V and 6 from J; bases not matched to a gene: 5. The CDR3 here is CASSPGTGGFNEQFF. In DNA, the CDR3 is TGTGCCAGTAGTCCCGGGACAGGGGGCTTCAATGAGCAGTTCTTC.

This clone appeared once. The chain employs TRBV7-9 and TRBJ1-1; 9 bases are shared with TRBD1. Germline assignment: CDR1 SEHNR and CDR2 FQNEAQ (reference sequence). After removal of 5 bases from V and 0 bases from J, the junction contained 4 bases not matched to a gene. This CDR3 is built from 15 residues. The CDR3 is CASSTGGNMNTEAFF. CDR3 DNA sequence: TGTGCCAGCAGCACAGGGGGCAACATGAACACTGAAGCTTTCTTT.

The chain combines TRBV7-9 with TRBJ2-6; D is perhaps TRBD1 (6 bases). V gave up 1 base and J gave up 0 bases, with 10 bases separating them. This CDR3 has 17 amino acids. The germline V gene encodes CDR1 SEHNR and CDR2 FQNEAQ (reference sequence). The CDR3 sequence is CASSLGVGASGANVLTF. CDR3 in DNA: TGTGCCAGCAGCTTAGGGGTGGGGGCCTCTGGGGCCAACGTCCTGACTTTC. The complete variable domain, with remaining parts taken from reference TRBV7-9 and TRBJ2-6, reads DTGVSQNPRHKITKRGQNVTFRCDPISEHNRLYWYRQTLGQGPEFLTYFQNEAQLEKSRLLSDRFSAERPKGSFSTLEIQRTEQGDSAMYLCASSLGVGASGANVLTFGAGSRLTVL.

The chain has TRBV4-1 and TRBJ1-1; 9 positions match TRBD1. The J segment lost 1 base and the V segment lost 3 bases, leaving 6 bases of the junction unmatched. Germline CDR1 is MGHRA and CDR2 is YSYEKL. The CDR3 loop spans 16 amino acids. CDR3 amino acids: CASSQIGQGKNTEAFF. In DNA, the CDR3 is TGCGCCAGCAGCCAGATAGGACAGGGGAAGAACACTGAAGCTTTCTTT.

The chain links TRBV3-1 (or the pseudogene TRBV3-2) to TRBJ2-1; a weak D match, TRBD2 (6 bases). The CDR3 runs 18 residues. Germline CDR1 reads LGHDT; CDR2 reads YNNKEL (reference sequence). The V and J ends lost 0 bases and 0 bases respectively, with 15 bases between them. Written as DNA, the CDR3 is TGTGCCAGCAGCCAAGAGATCCTTAGCGGAAGCTCCTACAATGAGCAGTTCTTC. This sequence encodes CASSQEILSGSSYNEQFF.

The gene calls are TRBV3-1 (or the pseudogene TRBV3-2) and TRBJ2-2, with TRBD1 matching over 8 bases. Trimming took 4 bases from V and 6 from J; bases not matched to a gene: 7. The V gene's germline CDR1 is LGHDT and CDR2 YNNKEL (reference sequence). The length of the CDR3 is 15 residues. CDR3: CASSRDRGLAGELFF. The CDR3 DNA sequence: TGTGCCAGCAGCCGTGACAGGGGATTGGCCGGGGAGCTGTTTTTT.

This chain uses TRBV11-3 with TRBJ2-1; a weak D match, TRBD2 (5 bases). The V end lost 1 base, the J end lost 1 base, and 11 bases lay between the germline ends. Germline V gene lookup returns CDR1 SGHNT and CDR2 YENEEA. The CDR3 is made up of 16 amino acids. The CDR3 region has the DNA TGTGCCAGCAGCTTAGCTTTCGGGGTGTCCTACAATGAGCAGTTCTTC. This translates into CASSLAFGVSYNEQFF.

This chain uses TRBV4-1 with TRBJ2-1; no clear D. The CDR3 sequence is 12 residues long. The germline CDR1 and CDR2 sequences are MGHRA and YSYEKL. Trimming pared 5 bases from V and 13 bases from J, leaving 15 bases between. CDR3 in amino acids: CASSAKTEAQFF. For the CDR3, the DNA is TGCGCCAGCAGCGCGAAAACAGAAGCCCAGTTCTTC.

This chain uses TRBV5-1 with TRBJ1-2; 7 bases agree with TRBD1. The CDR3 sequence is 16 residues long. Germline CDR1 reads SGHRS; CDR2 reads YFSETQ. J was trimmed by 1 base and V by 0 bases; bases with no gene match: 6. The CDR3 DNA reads TGCGCCAGCAGCTTGGGGGGACAGCAAGATAACTATGGCTACACCTTC. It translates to CASSLGGQQDNYGYTF.

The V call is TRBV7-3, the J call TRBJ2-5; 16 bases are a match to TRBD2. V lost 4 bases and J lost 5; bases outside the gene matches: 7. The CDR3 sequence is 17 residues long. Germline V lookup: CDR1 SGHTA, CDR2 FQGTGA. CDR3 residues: CASSSGTSGGAWETQYF. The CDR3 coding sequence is TGTGCCAGCAGCTCCGGGACTAGCGGGGGGGCATGGGAGACCCAGTACTTC.

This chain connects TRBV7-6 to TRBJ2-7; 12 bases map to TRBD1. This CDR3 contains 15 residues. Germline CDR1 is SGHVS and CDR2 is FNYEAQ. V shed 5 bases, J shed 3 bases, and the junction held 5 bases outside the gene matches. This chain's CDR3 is CASSRGTGGIYEQYF. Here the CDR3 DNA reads TGTGCCAGCAGCCGTGGGACAGGGGGCATCTACGAGCAGTACTTC.

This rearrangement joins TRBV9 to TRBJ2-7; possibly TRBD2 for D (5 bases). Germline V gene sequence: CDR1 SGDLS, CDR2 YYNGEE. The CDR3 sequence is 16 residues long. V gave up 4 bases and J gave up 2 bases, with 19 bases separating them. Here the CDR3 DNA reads TGTGCCAGCAGCCTGGGGTCGGGGTCGCCGGCCTACGAGCAGTACTTC. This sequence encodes CASSLGSGSPAYEQYF.

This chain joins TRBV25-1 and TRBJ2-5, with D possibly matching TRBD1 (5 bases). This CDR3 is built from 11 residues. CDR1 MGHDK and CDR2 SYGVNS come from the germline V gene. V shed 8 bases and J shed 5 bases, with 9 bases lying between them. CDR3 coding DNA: TGTGCCAGCTCAGGGTTTGAGACCCAGTACTTC. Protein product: CASSGFETQYF.

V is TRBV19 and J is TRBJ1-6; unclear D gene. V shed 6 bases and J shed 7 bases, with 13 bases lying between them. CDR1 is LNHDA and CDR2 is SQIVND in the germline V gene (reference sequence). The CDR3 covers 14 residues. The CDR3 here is CASSSGVGNSPLHF. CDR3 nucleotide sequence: TGTGCCAGTAGCTCCGGGGTAGGGAATTCACCCCTCCACTTT.

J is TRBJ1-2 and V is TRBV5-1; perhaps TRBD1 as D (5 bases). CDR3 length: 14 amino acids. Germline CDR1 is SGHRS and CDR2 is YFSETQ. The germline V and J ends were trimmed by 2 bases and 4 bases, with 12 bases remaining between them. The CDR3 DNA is TGCGCCAGCAGCTTACCAGGGATCGGCTATGGCTACACCTTC. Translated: CASSLPGIGYGYTF.

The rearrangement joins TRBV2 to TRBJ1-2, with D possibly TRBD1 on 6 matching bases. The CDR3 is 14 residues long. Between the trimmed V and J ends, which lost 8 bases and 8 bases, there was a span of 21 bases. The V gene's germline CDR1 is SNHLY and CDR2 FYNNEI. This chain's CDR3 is CASLNLRGVGGYTF. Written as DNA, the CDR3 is TGTGCCAGCCTCAACCTCAGGGGAGTGGGGGGCTACACCTTC. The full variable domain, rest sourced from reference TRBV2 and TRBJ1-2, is EPEVTQTPSHQVTQMGQEVILRCVPISNHLYFYWYRQILGQKVEFLVSFYNNEISEKSEIFDDQFSVERPDGSNFTLKIRSTKLEDSAMYFCASLNLRGVGGYTFGSGTRLTVV.

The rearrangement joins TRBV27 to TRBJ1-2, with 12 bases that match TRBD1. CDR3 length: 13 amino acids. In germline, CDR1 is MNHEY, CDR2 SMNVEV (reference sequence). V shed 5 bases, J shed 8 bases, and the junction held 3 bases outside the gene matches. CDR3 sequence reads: CASSPGTGGGYTF. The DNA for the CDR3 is TGTGCCAGCAGTCCTGGGACAGGGGGCGGCTACACCTTC.

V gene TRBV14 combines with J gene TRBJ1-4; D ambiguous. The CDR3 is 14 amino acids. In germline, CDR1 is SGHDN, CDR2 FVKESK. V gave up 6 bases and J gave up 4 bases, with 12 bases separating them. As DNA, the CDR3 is TGTGCCAGCAGTCCGAGGGCCAGTAATGAAAAACTGTTTTTT. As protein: CASSPRASNEKLFF.